The rows below give T cell receptor beta chains drawn from one sample of a study of a mutant IDH1 vaccine in newly diagnosed glioma. These receptors' antigens are unknown. Libraries were prepared by immunoSEQ multiplex PCR; TCRdb keeps only in-frame clonotypes and omits some of them. The sample holds roughly 60,000 clones, under 90% seen once. This sample comprised PBMCs, obtained from a glioma patient whose treatment included an IDH1 peptide vaccine. The receptors shown here come from a man aged 35 to 55 with glioma. The CDR3 runs from the conserved cysteine through the conserved F or W. The order of the fields is D gene, J gene, V gene, clone size, CDR3 protein, CDR3 DNA. D genes are given only for firm matches. Clone size, where shown, is once, few, many, or a class for clones that have expanded.

- | TRBJ1-2 | TRBV5-1 | - | CASSQDNYGYTF | TGCGCCAGCAGCCAAGACAACTATGGCTACACCTTC
TRBD1 | TRBJ2-7 | TRBV4-1 | once | CASSRDPGQGPYEQYF | TGCGCCAGCAGCCGCGATCCGGGACAGGGTCCGTACGAGCAGTACTTC
TRBD2 | TRBJ2-7 | TRBV10-2 | few | CASRGGVYEQYF | TGCGCCAGCAGGGGAGGGGTCTACGAGCAGTACTTC
- | TRBJ1-4 | TRBV27 | - | CASSAGAAREKLFF | TGTGCCAGCAGTGCCGGGGCCGCGCGGGAAAAACTGTTTTTT
TRBD1 | TRBJ1-2 | TRBV2 | - | CASSDWQGGIGYTF | TGTGCCAGCAGTGATTGGCAGGGGGGGATTGGCTACACCTTC
- | TRBJ2-1 | TRBV7-7 | - | CASSPTTTGYNEQFF | TGTGCCAGCAGCCCAACGACGACGGGCTACAATGAGCAGTTCTTC
- | TRBJ2-3 | TRBV2 | - | CASSEVGPDTQYF | TGTGCCAGCAGTGAGGTTGGGCCAGATACGCAGTATTTT
- | TRBJ1-1 | TRBV15 | few | CATSRDRGFGMNTEAFF | TGTGCCACCAGCAGAGATCGGGGTTTCGGCATGAACACTGAAGCTTTCTTT
TRBD1 | TRBJ2-3 | TRBV5-8 | - | CASSSGDRVYTDTQYF | TGTGCCAGCAGCTCGGGGGACAGGGTGTACACAGATACGCAGTATTTT
TRBD2 | TRBJ2-7 | TRBV7-3 | - | CASPGLAIGIYEQYF | TGTGCCAGTCCGGGACTAGCTATCGGAATCTACGAGCAGTACTTC
- | TRBJ2-7 | TRBV20-1 | - | CSALGSYEQYF | TGCAGTGCTCTAGGCTCCTACGAGCAGTACTTC
- | TRBJ2-5 | TRBV30 | - | CAWSGAVTQYF | TGTGCCTGGAGTGGGGCGGTGACCCAGTACTTC
TRBD2 | TRBJ2-5 | TRBV5-1 | - | CASRGLAGGQETQYF | TGCGCCAGCAGAGGACTAGCGGGGGGCCAAGAGACCCAGTACTTC
TRBD2 | TRBJ2-1 | TRBV29-1 | - | CSAWTSGINEQFF | TGCAGCGCTTGGACTAGCGGGATCAATGAGCAGTTCTTC
- | TRBJ1-1 | TRBV28 | - | CASRVGGTEAFF | TGTGCCAGCAGAGTGGGGGGGACTGAAGCTTTCTTT
TRBD1 | TRBJ2-1 | TRBV30 | - | CAWSVRWGQGAYNEQFF | TGTGCCTGGAGTGTACGGTGGGGACAGGGAGCCTACAATGAGCAGTTCTTC
TRBD1 | TRBJ1-5 | TRBV5-1 | - | CASSLDRGDQPQHF | TGCGCCAGCAGCTTGGACAGGGGAGACCAGCCCCAGCATTTT
- | TRBJ1-2 | TRBV5-6 | - | CASSFSSGGYTF | TGTGCCAGCAGCTTCAGTAGTGGCGGCTACACCTTC
TRBD2 | TRBJ2-7 | TRBV4-2 | - | CASSQGALAGGLTYEQYF | TGTGCCAGCAGCCAAGGAGCACTAGCGGGGGGGCTAACCTACGAGCAGTACTTC
- | TRBJ1-2 | TRBV18 | - | CASSPLSPDTSNYGYTF | TGTGCCAGCTCACCCCTCTCCCCCGACACCTCTAACTATGGCTACACCTTC
TRBD2 | TRBJ2-1 | TRBV7-9 | many | CASSPGLAGGPGNEQFF | TGTGCCAGCAGCCCGGGACTAGCGGGGGGGCCTGGGAATGAGCAGTTCTTC
- | TRBJ2-5 | TRBV29-1 | - | CSVTRGRQETQYF | TGCAGCGTTACCCGAGGCAGACAAGAGACCCAGTACTTC
- | TRBJ2-2 | TRBV7-6 | - | CASSKEQGSGELFF | TGTGCCAGCAGCAAAGAACAGGGCTCCGGGGAGCTGTTTTTT
TRBD2 | TRBJ2-3 | TRBV7-8 | - | CASSGLAGGADTQYF | TGTGCCAGCAGCGGACTAGCGGGGGGAGCAGATACGCAGTATTTT
- | TRBJ1-1 | TRBV7-8 | - | CASSFGQMNTEAFF | TGTGCCAGCAGCTTTGGACAGATGAACACTGAAGCTTTCTTT
TRBD2 | TRBJ2-7 | TRBV4-1 | - | CASSQVLAGDYEQYF | TGCGCCAGCAGCCAAGTTTTAGCGGGGGACTACGAGCAGTACTTC
TRBD1 | TRBJ1-2 | TRBV7-2 | - | CASSPQTGGINYGYTF | TGTGCCAGCAGCCCACAAACAGGGGGCATTAACTATGGCTACACCTTC
TRBD2 | TRBJ2-5 | TRBV25-1 | - | CASGTGLGETQYF | TGTGCCAGCGGGACGGGACTAGGAGAGACCCAGTACTTC
TRBD1 | TRBJ2-7 | TRBV5-6 | - | CASSSIAPGTGSPYEQYF | TGTGCCAGCAGCTCAATCGCACCCGGGACAGGGTCGCCCTACGAGCAGTACTTC
- | TRBJ2-3 | TRBV25-1 | few | CASQEAQKGDTQYF | TGTGCCAGTCAGGAGGCCCAAAAGGGAGATACGCAGTATTTT
- | TRBJ1-2 | TRBV19 | - | CASIARQDSYGYTF | TGTGCCAGTATCGCCAGACAGGACAGCTATGGCTACACCTTC
- | TRBJ1-5 | TRBV19 | - | CASSPGWVQPQHF | TGTGCCAGTAGCCCGGGGTGGGTTCAGCCCCAGCATTTT
- | TRBJ2-7 | TRBV10-1 | - | CASSESAGYEQYF | TGCGCCAGCAGTGAGTCGGCAGGCTACGAGCAGTACTTC
- | TRBJ2-6 | TRBV30 | - | CAWLSGANVLTF | TGTGCCTGGCTCTCTGGGGCCAACGTCCTGACTTTC
TRBD1 | TRBJ1-1 | TRBV9 | - | CASSVVGTDAEAFF | TGTGCCAGCAGCGTAGTCGGGACAGACGCTGAAGCTTTCTTT
- | TRBJ1-1 | TRBV5-6 | - | CASSSGGGSVNTEAFF | TGTGCCAGCAGCTCGGGCGGGGGGTCGGTGAACACTGAAGCTTTCTTT
- | TRBJ1-1 | TRBV6-5 | - | CASREQGEAFF | TGTGCCAGCCGCGAACAGGGTGAAGCTTTCTTT
- | TRBJ1-6 | TRBV5-8 | - | CASSLDRPYNSPLHF | TGTGCCAGCAGCTTGGACAGGCCCTATAATTCACCCCTCCACTTT
TRBD1 | TRBJ2-1 | TRBV6-6 | once | CASSLQDRTRYNEQFF | TGTGCCAGCAGTTTACAGGACAGGACCCGCTACAATGAGCAGTTCTTC
- | TRBJ2-5 | TRBV4-1 | - | CASSRAAVSGGEQETQYF | TGCGCCAGCAGCCGAGCGGCGGTGTCGGGCGGGGAGCAAGAGACCCAGTACTTC
- | TRBJ1-3 | TRBV6-1 | once | CASSPRESGNTIYF | TGTGCCAGCAGTCCCCGGGAGTCTGGAAACACCATATATTTT
- | TRBJ2-3 | TRBV4-1 | - | CASSQDSRFHTDTQYF | TGCGCCAGCAGCCAAGATTCCCGTTTTCACACAGATACGCAGTATTTT
TRBD2 | TRBJ2-4 | TRBV5-5 | - | CASSSQVRGASNIQYF | TGTGCCAGCAGCTCCCAGGTGCGGGGGGCCTCCAACATTCAGTACTTC
TRBD2 | TRBJ2-5 | TRBV5-1 | - | CASSLAPAGQQETQYF | TGCGCCAGCAGCTTGGCCCCAGCGGGGCAGCAAGAGACCCAGTACTTC
- | TRBJ2-7 | TRBV7-8 | - | CASSKSRSYEQYF | TGTGCCAGCAGCAAATCCCGGTCCTACGAGCAGTACTTC
- | TRBJ1-3 | TRBV11-2 | - | CASGGGWSGNTIYF | TGTGCCAGCGGGGGCGGGTGGTCTGGAAACACCATATATTTT
- | TRBJ1-2 | TRBV6-5 | once | CASSRNRAPYGYTF | TGTGCCAGCAGCCGCAACAGGGCTCCGTATGGCTACACCTTC
- | TRBJ2-5 | TRBV27 | - | CASSSGAPEETQYF | TGTGCCAGCAGCTCAGGGGCGCCCGAAGAGACCCAGTACTTC
- | TRBJ2-7 | TRBV5-6 | - | CASSSLSRGENEQYF | TGTGCCAGCAGCTCCCTTAGCAGGGGGGAAAACGAGCAGTACTTC
TRBD1 | TRBJ1-2 | TRBV27 | - | CASSLGGGAGYGYTF | TGTGCCAGCAGTTTAGGAGGGGGCGCGGGCTATGGCTACACCTTC
- | TRBJ1-2 | TRBV15 | once | CATSREKRASAGYTF | TGTGCCACCAGCAGAGAAAAAAGGGCTTCGGCTGGCTACACCTTC
- | TRBJ1-4 | TRBV5-6 | - | CASTTRAEGYEKLFF | TGTGCCAGCACCACCCGGGCCGAGGGATATGAAAAACTGTTTTTT
- | TRBJ2-1 | TRBV7-2 | once | CASSLADLPYNEQFF | TGTGCCAGCAGCTTAGCTGACCTTCCCTACAATGAGCAGTTCTTC
- | TRBJ2-7 | TRBV5-1 | - | CASSLTGTYEQYF | TGCGCCAGCAGCTTGACAGGGACCTACGAGCAGTACTTC